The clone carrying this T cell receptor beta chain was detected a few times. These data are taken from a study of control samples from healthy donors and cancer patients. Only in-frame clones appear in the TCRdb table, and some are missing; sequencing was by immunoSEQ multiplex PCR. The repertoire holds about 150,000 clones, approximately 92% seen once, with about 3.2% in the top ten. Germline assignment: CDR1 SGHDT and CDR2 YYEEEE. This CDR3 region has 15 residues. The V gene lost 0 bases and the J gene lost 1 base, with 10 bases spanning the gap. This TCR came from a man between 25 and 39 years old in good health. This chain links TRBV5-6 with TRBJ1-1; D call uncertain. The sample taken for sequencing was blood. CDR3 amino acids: CASSLGVGQNTEAFF. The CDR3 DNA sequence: TGTGCCAGCAGCTTGGGGGTTGGTCAGAACACTGAAGCTTTCTTT.